The rows below give T cell receptor beta chains drawn from one sample of a study of T cells in localized non-small cell lung cancer. Assay used: immunoSEQ multiplex PCR; TCRdb lists only in-frame clones, some missing. Here the sample spans 15,000 to 19,000 clones, more than 75% being singletons. The sequences come from peripheral blood mononuclear cells, collected before any cancer treatment. The receptor set was obtained from a male donor older than 55 with stage II lung adenocarcinoma. Both conserved end residues are part of each CDR3. Fields, in order: V gene, CDR3 protein.

TRBV13	CASSAIRHRDPEQGSTDTQYF
TRBV18	CASSPIDWSDENEKLFF
TRBV7-8	CASSPRDRNTGELFF
TRBV7-3	CASRALAPPSSGANVLTF
TRBV7-9	CASSFRQGAYNEQFF
TRBV27	CASSPIPGQKIEQYF
TRBV19	CASSGNVRGLTEAFF
TRBV28	CASSLQGQGALGEKLFF
TRBV6-1	CASSEIEYGYTF
TRBV5-1	CASSQASGEWGELFF
TRBV19	CASSIMASTDTQYF
TRBV7-9	CASSHLEASFYGYTF
TRBV6-1	CASRKGWQGDQPQHF
TRBV11-2	CASSSQGASYNEQFF
TRBV30	CAWSTTRGLETQYF
TRBV5-5	CASREGAGTANNEKLFF